This is a list of T cell receptor beta chains from one sample in a study of T cells in Graves' hyperthyroidism and ophthalmopathy. One entry per CDR3 protein, called by TCRdb with MiXCR from the multiplex PCR reads. The repertoire holds around 570,000 distinct CDR3 sequences, with 15% to 20% as singletons. Specimen: blood. The origin of the receptors is a man between 35 and 55 years old with Graves' ophthalmopathy. CDR3s include the opening cysteine and the closing phenylalanine or tryptophan. A D gene is named only where the DNA matches it firmly. Size is omitted from some rows. Given values are once, few, many or a class for expanded clones.

size | D | J | V | DNA | CDR3
few | TRBD1 | TRBJ1-2 | TRBV2 | TGTGCCAGCAGCAACCGGGACAGGGGGCCTTTGATGGATGGCTACACCTTC | CASSNRDRGPLMDGYTF
many | NA | TRBJ1-4 | TRBV3-1 | TGTGCCAGCAGCCGTTCGGGGTTCGAAAAACTGTTTTTT | CASSRSGFEKLFF
NA | NA | TRBJ1-4 | TRBV20-1 | TGCAGTGCTAGAAGTGGTAGGGGGAAACTGTTTTTT | CSARSGRGKLFF
once | NA | TRBJ2-5 | TRBV10-3 | TGTGCCATCAGTGCGCCGACAGGAGTGGAGACCCAGTACTTC | CAISAPTGVETQYF
NA | NA | TRBJ1-2 | TRBV20-1 | TGCAGTGCTAGAGGAGGGGGCTATGGCTACACCTTC | CSARGGGYGYTF
many | TRBD2 | TRBJ2-2 | TRBV5-1 | TGCGCCAGCAGCTTGGGGGGGGGTCCGAACACCGGGGAGCTGTTTTTT | CASSLGGGPNTGELFF
NA | NA | TRBJ2-1 | TRBV7-8 | TGTGCCAGCAGCTTAGCGCTTAGCGAATCATACAATGAGCAGTTCTTC | CASSLALSESYNEQFF
many | NA | TRBJ1-1 | TRBV7-8 | TGTGCCAGCAGCGAAATCAGGACATCAGCATTCTTT | CASSEIRTSAFF
NA | NA | TRBJ1-5 | TRBV2 | TGTGCCAGCAGTGAACTTGGGGGGAAGGGCAATCAGCCCCAGCATTTT | CASSELGGKGNQPQHF
NA | NA | TRBJ2-7 | TRBV14 | TGTGCCAGCAGCCCACACCGGGCCCCGGACGAGCAGTACTTC | CASSPHRAPDEQYF
many | TRBD2 | TRBJ2-3 | TRBV11-3 | TGTGCCAGCAGCTCGGGACTAGCGGTAGATACGCAGTATTTT | CASSSGLAVDTQYF
many | NA | TRBJ1-1 | TRBV11-1 | TGTGCCAGCAGTGAGACACTGAACACTGAAGCTTTCTTT | CASSETLNTEAFF
NA | NA | TRBJ2-2 | TRBV20-1 | TGCAGTGCCCTGGGACTTGACGCCGTCGGGGAGCTGTTTTTT | CSALGLDAVGELFF
NA | NA | TRBJ1-1 | TRBV11-1 | TGTGCCAGCAGCTATTCCGGACGGATGAACACTGAAGCTTTCTTT | CASSYSGRMNTEAFF
NA | NA | TRBJ1-1 | TRBV12-3/TRBV12-4 | TGTGCCAGCAGTTTAGGGCAGAGGGCCACTGAAGCTTTCTTT | CASSLGQRATEAFF
many | NA | TRBJ1-2 | TRBV18 | TGTGCCAGCTCTCCGACAGGAGTCTATGGCTACACCTTC | CASSPTGVYGYTF
many | TRBD1 | TRBJ1-1 | TRBV2 | TGTGCCAGCACCCGGACAGGGAGCCTCACTGAAGCTTTCTTT | CASTRTGSLTEAFF
many | NA | TRBJ2-7 | TRBV30 | TGTGCCTGGACAGGGGTCAGCTCCTACGAGCAGTACTTC | CAWTGVSSYEQYF
few | NA | TRBJ2-5 | TRBV20-1 | TGCAGTGCTAGAGATAGGAGTTACTGGGCTCAAGAGACCCAGTACTTC | CSARDRSYWAQETQYF
few | NA | TRBJ1-1 | TRBV4-1 | TGCGCCAGCAGCCAAGAATCACAGGGCCAGGCTTTCTTT | CASSQESQGQAFF
many | NA | TRBJ2-2 | TRBV11-2 | TGTGCCAGCAGCTTAGAGCCGGGACTTTACACCGGGGAGCTGTTTTTT | CASSLEPGLYTGELFF
NA | NA | TRBJ2-5 | TRBV7-9 | TGTGCCAGCAGCTTATGGGGGGTCCCTCTGATGTACCAAGAGACCCAGTACTTC | CASSLWGVPLMYQETQYF
many | TRBD2 | TRBJ2-1 | TRBV5-1 | TGCGCCAGCAGCTTGGGTTCCCTTGCGGGAGCCGCGAATGAGCAGTTCTTC | CASSLGSLAGAANEQFF
many | NA | TRBJ1-1 | TRBV20-1 | TGCAGTGCTAGTGGGACCGTTTTCGGCACTGAAGCTTTCTTT | CSASGTVFGTEAFF
NA | NA | TRBJ1-5 | TRBV28 | TGTGCCAGCAGTGCCAGGGTGAATAGCAATCAGCCCCAGCATTTT | CASSARVNSNQPQHF
many | TRBD2 | TRBJ2-3 | TRBV20-1 | TGCAGTGCCCCCGCGGGGGGGCCTGATACGCAGTATTTT | CSAPAGGPDTQYF
many | NA | TRBJ2-7 | TRBV28 | TGTGCCAGCAGTCCCCCCCCCCCCTACGAGCAGTACTTC | CASSPPPPYEQYF
NA | TRBD1 | TRBJ2-5 | TRBV12-3/TRBV12-4 | TGTGCCAGCACTACCCTCGCCGGGACAGGGCCAAAGACCCAGTACTTC | CASTTLAGTGPKTQYF
few | TRBD1 | TRBJ1-6 | TRBV10-3 | TGTGCCATCAGTGGGCCCGACAGGGTCTCACCCCTCCACTTT | CAISGPDRVSPLHF
many | NA | TRBJ2-7 | TRBV28 | TGTGCCAGTCTGGGGGGACAAGAGTTATACGAGCAGTACTTC | CASLGGQELYEQYF
few | NA | TRBJ1-1 | TRBV4-1 | TGCGCCAGCAGCCAATCTACGGGGGTTGAAGCTTTCTTT | CASSQSTGVEAFF
NA | NA | TRBJ2-5 | TRBV5-1 | TGCGCCAGCAGCTTCGGACCGGGGGAGACCCAGTACTTC | CASSFGPGETQYF
NA | NA | TRBJ2-7 | TRBV12-3/TRBV12-4 | TGTGCCAGCAGTTTCGTCGGGACTGAAGTCGGGGAGCAGTACTTC | CASSFVGTEVGEQYF
many | NA | TRBJ2-4 | TRBV12-3/TRBV12-4 | TGTGCCAGCGGTCAGGGGCGGAAAGACATTCAGTACTTC | CASGQGRKDIQYF
many | NA | TRBJ2-7 | TRBV6-2/TRBV6-3 | TGTGCCAGCAGGAAGACCGACAGTCCCTCCTACGAGCAGTACTTC | CASRKTDSPSYEQYF
NA | TRBD2 | TRBJ2-3 | TRBV15 | TGTGCCACCAGCAGAGACCTAGCGGTTAGCACAGATACGCAGTATTTT | CATSRDLAVSTDTQYF
many | NA | TRBJ1-6 | TRBV15 | TGTGCCACGGGTCGTGGGACCGATTCACCCCTCCACTTT | CATGRGTDSPLHF
few | TRBD2 | TRBJ2-5 | TRBV5-1 | TGCGCCAGCAGCTTCGGGACTAGCTTGGAGACCCAGTACTTC | CASSFGTSLETQYF
few | TRBD2 | TRBJ2-5 | TRBV7-9 | TGTGCCAGCAGCCGAAAATCGATGGTCGGACTAGCGGGGGCAAAAGAGACCCAGTACTTC | CASSRKSMVGLAGAKETQYF
NA | NA | TRBJ1-4 | TRBV5-5 | TGTGCCAGCAGCTTGACAGGGCTTAGTAATGAAAAACTGTTTTTT | CASSLTGLSNEKLFF
many | NA | TRBJ1-2 | TRBV7-2 | TGTGCCAGCAGCCGCCTGGGGCAGGGGAACTATGGCTACACCTTC | CASSRLGQGNYGYTF
few | TRBD1 | TRBJ2-2 | TRBV11-2 | TGTGCCAGCAGACAGGGGGCTATTAGCGGGGAGCTGTTTTTT | CASRQGAISGELFF
NA | NA | TRBJ2-6 | TRBV2 | TGTGCCAGCAGTCCCGACGGACACTCTGGGGCCAACGTCCTGACTTTC | CASSPDGHSGANVLTF